This T cell receptor (beta chain) was found in a study of OX40 agonist ivuxolimab in advanced cancers. Turning to the study itself: The group had a mean age of 60 years, ranged from roughly 20 to 80, and was less than 85% male. Under the entry rules, prior anti-PD-1, anti-PD-L1 or anti-CTLA-4 therapy was allowed, and about 40% had some. Points from the study as a whole: Among some nonresponders, normalized T-cell clonal expansion was also low. Compared with CD4+, CD8+ T cells on average had more expanded clones.

Here immunoSEQ multiplex PCR was the method, and the copy in TCRdb shows in-frame clones only, minus some. The profile shows around 60,000 clones, about 86% of them singletons. Note on this clone: Its antigen is still unknown.

Trimming cost V 0 bases and J 2 bases; bases outside gene matches: 3. Germline CDR1 reads SGHVS; CDR2 reads FNYEAQ. The CDR3 totals 17 residues. Sequencing was performed on CD4+ or CD8+ T cells sorted from blood, taken in a trial of the OX40 agonist ivuxolimab. The receptor comes from an adult with an advanced solid tumor such as melanoma, head and neck, liver or kidney cancer. V usage is TRBV7-6 and J usage is TRBJ2-2, with 10 bases lining up with TRBD2. The CDR3 DNA follows: TGTGCCAGCAGCTTAGCCCGGACTAGCGGTAACACCGGGGAGCTGTTTTTT. Amino acids: CASSLARTSGNTGELFF.